What follows are 2 T cell receptor beta chains derived from one specimen sequenced in a study of identical twins. TCRdb ran MiXCR on the 5' RACE reads and lists one entry per CDR3 protein. The table lists about 530,000 distinct CDR3 sequences, about 22% of them singletons. The data also belong to a second study, concerning yellow fever vaccine responses in identical twins.

The specimen was CD4+ T cells sorted from blood. The source of these receptors is a young woman in good health.

The chain links TRBV20-1 to TRBJ1-1; the D gene is possibly TRBD1 (6 bases). CDR3 length equals 12 residues. Germline CDR1 reads DFQATT; CDR2 reads SNEGSKA (reference sequence). Trimming pared 3 bases from V and 8 bases from J, leaving 13 bases between. This CDR3 reads CSASGWGHEAFF. For the CDR3, the DNA is TGCAGTGCTAGTGGATGGGGGCACGAAGCTTTCTTT.

This clonotype was detected a few times. V is TRBV6-5 and J is TRBJ2-7, with 13 bases lining up with TRBD2. V was pared by 2 bases and J by 6 bases, with 4 bases of the junction left unmatched. The CDR3 covers 15 residues. Germline CDR1 and CDR2: MNHEY and SVGAGI. The CDR3 DNA sequence: TGTGCCAGCAGTTACCGGACTAGCGGGAGATTCGAGCAGTACTTC. Its translation is CASSYRTSGRFEQYF.